Listed below are T cell receptor beta chains from one sample, sequenced in a study of technical replicates of blood from a few donors. Data came from immunoSEQ multiplex PCR; TCRdb stores just in-frame clones and leaves some out. The sample has over 70,000 clones, over 90% seen once. Sequenced: PBMCs. The receptors originated from a human donor in good health. Some clones in this sample may be carry-over from other donors' samples. Each CDR3 is given with its conserved first and last residue. The order of the fields is D gene, V gene, J gene, clone size, CDR3 DNA, CDR3 protein. A D gene is named only where the DNA matches it firmly. Size is stated for part of the rows, as once, few or many counts, or as a class when the clone is expanded.

>TRBD1|TRBV10-3|TRBJ1-1|-
TGTGCCATCAAGGGGACAGGGGTGAACACTGAAGCTTTCTTT
CAIKGTGVNTEAFF
>-|TRBV7-2|TRBJ2-7|-
TGTGCCAGCAGCTTGTACTACGAGCAGTACTTC
CASSLYYEQYF
>-|TRBV4-1|TRBJ1-1|-
TGCGCCAGCAGCCAGGGTAGCCGGGACACTGAAGCTTTCTTT
CASSQGSRDTEAFF
>-|TRBV6-5|TRBJ1-3|-
TGTGCCAGCAGGGCTTTTTTGGGAAACACCATATATTTT
CASRAFLGNTIYF
>-|TRBV4-2|TRBJ2-3|-
TGTGCCAGCAGCCAAGATCAAGGCCAGGGGACGCAGTATTTT
CASSQDQGQGTQYF
>-|TRBV9|TRBJ1-4|-
TGTGCCAGCAGCGCCAGGGGAATCGGGAAACTGTTTTTT
CASSARGIGKLFF
>TRBD2|TRBV7-2|TRBJ2-1|-
TGTGCCAGCAGCTTAGACTCCGGGACTAGCGGGAGCACTGAGCAGTTCTTC
CASSLDSGTSGSTEQFF
>TRBD2|TRBV6-1|TRBJ2-7|-
TGTGCCAGCAGTGCCCAATCGGGGGGGGTCTACGAGCAGTACTTC
CASSAQSGGVYEQYF
>TRBD1|TRBV19|TRBJ2-5|-
TGTGCCAGTAGTTGGGACAGGGGCGCGGAGACCCAGTACTTC
CASSWDRGAETQYF
>-|TRBV7-9|TRBJ2-1|-
TGTGCCAGCAACACCGGGAGTAATGAGCAGTTCTTC
CASNTGSNEQFF
>TRBD1|TRBV27|TRBJ2-7|-
TGTGCCAGCAGTAAGGGGGCGCTTTTAACCTACGAGCAGTACTTC
CASSKGALLTYEQYF
>-|TRBV5-1|TRBJ1-1|-
TGCGCCAGCAGCTCACCCGTCGGGTTCATGAACACTGAAGCTTTCTTT
CASSSPVGFMNTEAFF
>-|TRBV5-6|TRBJ1-3|once
TGTGCCAGCAGCTTGGGGACACTTGGAAACACCATATATTTT
CASSLGTLGNTIYF
>TRBD1|TRBV7-2|TRBJ1-2|-
TGTGCCAGCAGCCTAACGGGACAGGGAAACTATGGCCACACCTTC
CASSLTGQGNYGHTF
>TRBD2|TRBV14|TRBJ2-1|once
TGTGCCAGCAGCCAAGATCCCGGGACTAGATCTGGTGAGCAGTTCTTC
CASSQDPGTRSGEQFF
>-|TRBV7-2|TRBJ1-5|-
TGTGCCAGCAGCTTATCCGTGAATCAGCCCCAGCATTTT
CASSLSVNQPQHF
>-|TRBV7-9|TRBJ2-5|-
TGTGCCAGCAGCTTAGGGGTCGAGAGGATATATCAAGAGACCCAGTACTTC
CASSLGVERIYQETQYF
>TRBD1|TRBV6-1|TRBJ1-1|-
TGTGCCAGCCGACAGGGATGGACTGAAGCTTTCTTT
CASRQGWTEAFF
>-|TRBV27|TRBJ2-3|-
TGTGCCAGCAGTTTAAAAACGGGAAGATACACAGATACGCAGTATTTT
CASSLKTGRYTDTQYF
>TRBD1|TRBV29-1|TRBJ1-2|-
TGCAGCGCCTCAGGGGACAGGCAGTTCGGGTATGGCTACACCTTC
CSASGDRQFGYGYTF
>-|TRBV4-2|TRBJ2-7|-
TGTGCCAGCAGCCAAGGCACAGCATCCTACGAGCAGTACTTC
CASSQGTASYEQYF
>TRBD1|TRBV4-2|TRBJ1-3|-
TGTGCCAGCAGCCAAGGGACGGGACAGCCTCTTGTTGGCTCTGGAAACACCATATATTTT
CASSQGTGQPLVGSGNTIYF